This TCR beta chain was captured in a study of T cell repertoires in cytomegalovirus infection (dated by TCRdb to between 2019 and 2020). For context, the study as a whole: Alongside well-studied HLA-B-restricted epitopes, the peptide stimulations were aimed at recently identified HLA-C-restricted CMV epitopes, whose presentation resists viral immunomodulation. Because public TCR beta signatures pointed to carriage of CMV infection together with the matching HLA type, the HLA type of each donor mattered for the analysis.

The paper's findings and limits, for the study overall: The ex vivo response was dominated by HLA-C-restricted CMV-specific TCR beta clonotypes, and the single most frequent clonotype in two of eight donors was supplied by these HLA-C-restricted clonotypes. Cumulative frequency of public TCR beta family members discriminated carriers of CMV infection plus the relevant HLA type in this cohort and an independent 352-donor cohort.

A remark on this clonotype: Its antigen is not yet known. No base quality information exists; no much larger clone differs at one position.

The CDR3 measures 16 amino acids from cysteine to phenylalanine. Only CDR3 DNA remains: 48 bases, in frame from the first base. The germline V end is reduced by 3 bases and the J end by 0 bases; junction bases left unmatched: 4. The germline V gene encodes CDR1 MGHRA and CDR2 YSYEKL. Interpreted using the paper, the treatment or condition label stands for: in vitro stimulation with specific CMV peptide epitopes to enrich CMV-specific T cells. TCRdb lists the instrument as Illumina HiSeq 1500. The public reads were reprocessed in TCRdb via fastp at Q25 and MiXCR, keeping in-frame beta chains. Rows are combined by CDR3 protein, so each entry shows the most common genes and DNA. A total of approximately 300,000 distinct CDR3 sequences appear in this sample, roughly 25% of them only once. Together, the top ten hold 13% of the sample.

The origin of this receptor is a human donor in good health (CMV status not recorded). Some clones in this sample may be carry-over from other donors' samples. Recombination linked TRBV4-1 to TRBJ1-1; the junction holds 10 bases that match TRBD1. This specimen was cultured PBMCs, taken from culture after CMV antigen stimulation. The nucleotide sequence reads TGCGCCAGCAGCCATCCGGGACAGGGGATGAACACTGAAGCTTTCTTT. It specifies CASSHPGQGMNTEAFF.